What follows is one TCR beta chain and its context. What it binds is unknown. Germline V gene data show CDR1 as SGHRS and CDR2 as YFSETQ. V shed 3 bases and J shed 1 base, with 23 bases lying between them. CDR3 length equals 18 residues. The sample belongs to a study of CD8 T cells in Susac syndrome. Study-wide results and caveats: As the study acknowledged, the number of individuals in its TCR sequencing and HLA analysis was relatively small.

The T cells that were sequenced for TCR beta were CD8+ and CD4+ cells from blood. Negative isolation yielded CD4+ and CD8+ T cells, and FACS enriched TEMRA cells. When the RNA was reverse transcribed, random hexamers were used with an input of 0.5 to 1 ug. It was immunoSEQ multiplex PCR that amplified TCR beta CDR3 across 54 Vbeta and 13 Jbeta. One entry per CDR3 protein, called by TCRdb with MiXCR from the immunoSEQ multiplex PCR reads. The sample yields approximately 300,000 distinct CDR3 sequences, about nine tenths seen once. This sequence originates from a human donor with multiple sclerosis. What was sequenced was CD8+ T cells from PBMCs. The chain is built from TRBV5-1 and TRBJ2-7; D might be TRBD2 (6 bases). The CDR3 spells CASSSDSGSGMPSYEQYF. The CDR3 DNA reads as TGCGCCAGCAGCTCCGACAGTGGTAGCGGAATGCCATCCTACGAGCAGTACTTC.